Shown below are 12 T cell receptor beta chains from a single sample sequenced in a study of control samples from healthy donors and cancer patients. The data were produced by immunoSEQ multiplex PCR, yet TCRdb's version contains in-frame clones alone and is incomplete. The profile shows roughly 100,000 clones, about 90% of them singletons. Sequences were obtained from blood. These receptors were obtained from a woman between 18 and 30 years old in good health.

The J gene is TRBJ2-7, the V gene TRBV25-1; a possible D gene is TRBD2 (5 bases). Trimming took off 2 bases at V and 7 bases at J, with 9 bases between the two ends. The CDR3 is 12 residues long. Germline CDR1 reads MGHDK; CDR2 reads SYGVNS. CDR3 region: CASSEEGPEQYF. CDR3 nucleotides: TGTGCCAGCAGTGAAGAGGGCCCTGAGCAGTACTTC.

This chain connects TRBV6-5 to TRBJ2-1, with 8 bases matching TRBD1. The CDR3 contains 15 residues. Trimming at V came to 4 bases and at J to 2 bases, leaving 4 bases not matched to a gene. Germline V gene lookup returns CDR1 MNHEY and CDR2 SVGAGI. The CDR3 DNA reads as TGTGCCAGCAGTTCTCAGGGGGCCGCCTACAATGAGCAGTTCTTC. Amino acid sequence: CASSSQGAAYNEQFF.

The chain joins TRBV3-1 (or the pseudogene TRBV3-2) to TRBJ1-2; possible D gene TRBD1, 6 bases. Germline lookup yields CDR1 LGHDT and CDR2 YNNKEL (reference sequence). The CDR3 has 14 amino acids. Trimming took off 0 bases at V and 2 bases at J, with 7 bases between the two ends. The CDR3, as DNA: TGTGCCAGCAGCCAAGAAGGGACAAACTATGGCTACACCTTC. This sequence encodes CASSQEGTNYGYTF.

The rearrangement links TRBV6-1 to TRBJ2-3, with a possible D match to TRBD1 (6 bases). The CDR3 contains 15 residues. Germline values: CDR1 MNHNS, CDR2 SASEGT. Trimming took 2 bases from V and 5 from J, leaving 14 bases between them. CDR3 coding DNA: TGTGCCAGCAGTGAATGGGACACGGACCGAGATACGCAGTATTTT. This codes for CASSEWDTDRDTQYF.

The genes are TRBV5-8 and TRBJ2-7, with TRBD2 matching over 10 bases. The CDR3 spans 14 residues. J was trimmed by 5 bases and V by 4 bases; bases with no gene match: 6. Germline-derived CDR1 and CDR2 are SGHTS and YDEGEE. The CDR3 nucleotides read TGTGCCAGCAGCACTAGCGGGGCCCGCCACGAGCAGTACTTC. Its protein product is CASSTSGARHEQYF.

The chain uses TRBV6-1 and TRBJ2-5; TRBD1 matches at 10 bases. V lost 2 bases and J lost 5; bases outside the gene matches: 8. This CDR3 is built from 16 residues. CDR1 and CDR2 from the germline V gene are MNHNS and SASEGT. CDR3 bases: TGTGCCAGCAGTGAATTCAGGGGACAGGGGAGGGAGACCCAGTACTTC. Residues: CASSEFRGQGRETQYF.

The rearrangement joins TRBV5-8 to TRBJ2-7; D perhaps matches TRBD2 (6 bases). CDR1 and CDR2 from the germline V gene are SGHTS and YDEGEE. V dropped 3 bases and J dropped 3 bases, with 13 bases sitting between them. There are 14 residues in the CDR3. The chain's CDR3 is CASSSGRRGYEQYF. In nucleotides, the CDR3 is TGTGCCAGCAGCTCGGGACGGAGGGGCTACGAGCAGTACTTC. The complete variable domain, with remaining parts taken from reference TRBV5-8 and TRBJ2-7, reads EAGVTQSPTHLIKTRGQQATLRCSPISGHTSVYWYQQALGLGLQFLLWYDEGEERNRGNFPPRFSGRQFPNYSSELNVNALELEDSALYLCASSSGRRGYEQYFGPGTRLTVT.

This sequence joins TRBV28 and TRBJ1-5, with D uncertain. The CDR3 sequence is 13 residues long. Trimming pared 5 bases from V and 4 bases from J, leaving 9 bases between. Germline CDR1 reads MDHEN; CDR2 reads SYDVKM. CDR3 DNA sequence: TGTGCCAGCAGTGGATCAAAGAATCAGCCCCAGCATTTT. Protein: CASSGSKNQPQHF.

This clone was seen only a few times. The genes are TRBV11-2 and TRBJ1-2; D remains unclear. Germline CDR1 reads SGHAT; CDR2 reads FQNNGV. The CDR3 has 14 residues. V was trimmed by 4 bases and J by 2 bases, leaving 11 bases between them. CDR3 protein: CASSSPRVNYGYTF. In nucleotides, the CDR3 is TGTGCCAGCAGCTCCCCTCGGGTAAACTATGGCTACACCTTC.

The chain is built from TRBV2 and TRBJ1-5, with D hard to call. This CDR3 has 14 residues. The ends were cut back, 0 bases at V and 4 bases at J, with 7 bases in the middle. The germline gives CDR1 SNHLY, CDR2 FYNNEI. DNA of the CDR3: TGTGCCAGCAGTGAAGCCCGAGGGAATCAGCCCCAGCATTTT. Its translation is CASSEARGNQPQHF.

The chain carries TRBV6-9 and TRBJ1-2; D remains unclear. The CDR3 covers 13 residues. From germline, CDR1 is MNHGY and CDR2 SVAAGI. V was pared by 2 bases and J by 8 bases, with 12 bases between. The CDR3 is CASSYMKGKGYTF. CDR3 nucleotide sequence: TGTGCCAGCAGTTATATGAAGGGCAAGGGCTACACCTTC.

This clone was seen a single time. The genes are TRBV27 and TRBJ1-3; no clear D gene. Germline CDR1 and CDR2: MNHEY and SMNVEV (reference sequence). This CDR3 region has 15 residues. Trimming removed 6 bases at V and 4 bases at J, with 16 bases between. CDR3 in amino acids: CASSDTYSGGNTIYF. The DNA of the CDR3 is TGTGCCAGCAGCGATACCTACAGTGGAGGAAACACCATATATTTT.